This T cell receptor (beta chain) is from a study of PD-1 blockade in classical Hodgkin lymphoma. Whole-study findings and limits: The study found that TCR diversity rose significantly by C4D1 in CD4+ but not CD8+ cells.

On this clone itself: Antigen unknown.

Sequencing was performed with immunoSEQ multiplex PCR; in TCRdb, only in-frame clones are kept and a portion is missing. The data show 100,000 or so clones, with about 89% seen just once and about 6.4% held by the top ten. Between the trimmed V and J ends, which lost 2 bases and 8 bases, there was a span of 9 bases. The CDR3 loop spans 12 amino acids. CDR1 and CDR2 from the germline V gene are SGHAT and FQNNGV. Relapses following autologous stem cell transplantation were seen in all patients, with brentuximab vedotin exposure varying. The sequence was obtained from a human donor with classical Hodgkin lymphoma. The chain uses TRBV11-2 and TRBJ1-1, with a possible D match to TRBD1 (5 bases). The input for sequencing was peripheral blood mononuclear cells (PBMCs), taken before the second cycle of nivolumab. The CDR3 loop reads CASSLSGTEAFF. For the CDR3, the DNA is TGTGCCAGCAGCTTATCAGGGACCGAAGCTTTCTTT.